The source of this T cell receptor (beta chain) is a study of cytomegalovirus exposure and HLA in healthy donors. Study results and caveats: Using a false discovery rate of 0.05, a later analysis showed that 15,000 to 20,000 TCR beta sequences were associated with HLA alleles. In a later analysis, a missense DCLRE1C variant was linked to TCR beta V- and J-gene trimming. In an earlier analysis, in several hundred donors, most V segments appeared productive either ~90% or ~30% of the time.

Comment on this clone: Antigen specificity is unknown.

Germline loops: CDR1 SGHDN, CDR2 FVKESK. Trimming left V 2 bases short and J 4 bases short, with 17 bases between. CDR3 length: 16 residues. At collection, donors were nominally healthy, but unrecorded immune exposures were probable. A multiplex PCR was run with 60 Vbeta primers and 13 Jbeta primers. Only in-frame clones appear in the TCRdb table, and some are missing; sequencing was by immunoSEQ multiplex PCR. The profile covers 150,000 to 200,000 clones, with about four fifths appearing a single time and 5% to 6% taken by the ten largest. The sequence derives from a woman aged 25 to 39 in good health and CMV-seropositive. Sequencing was done on a sample of PBMCs. This sequence joins TRBV14 and TRBJ1-1; D perhaps matches TRBD1 (6 bases). The CDR3 bases are TGTGCCAGCAGCCAATTACTAAGTCCCAGGGGCACTGAAGCTTTCTTT. Translation: CASSQLLSPRGTEAFF. The full variable domain, its missing parts supplied by reference TRBV14 and TRBJ1-1, is EAGVTQFPSHSVIEKGQTVTLRCDPISGHDNLYWYRRVMGKEIKFLLHFVKESKQDESGMPNNRFLAERTGGTYSTLKVQPAELEDSGVYFCASSQLLSPRGTEAFFGQGTRLTVV.